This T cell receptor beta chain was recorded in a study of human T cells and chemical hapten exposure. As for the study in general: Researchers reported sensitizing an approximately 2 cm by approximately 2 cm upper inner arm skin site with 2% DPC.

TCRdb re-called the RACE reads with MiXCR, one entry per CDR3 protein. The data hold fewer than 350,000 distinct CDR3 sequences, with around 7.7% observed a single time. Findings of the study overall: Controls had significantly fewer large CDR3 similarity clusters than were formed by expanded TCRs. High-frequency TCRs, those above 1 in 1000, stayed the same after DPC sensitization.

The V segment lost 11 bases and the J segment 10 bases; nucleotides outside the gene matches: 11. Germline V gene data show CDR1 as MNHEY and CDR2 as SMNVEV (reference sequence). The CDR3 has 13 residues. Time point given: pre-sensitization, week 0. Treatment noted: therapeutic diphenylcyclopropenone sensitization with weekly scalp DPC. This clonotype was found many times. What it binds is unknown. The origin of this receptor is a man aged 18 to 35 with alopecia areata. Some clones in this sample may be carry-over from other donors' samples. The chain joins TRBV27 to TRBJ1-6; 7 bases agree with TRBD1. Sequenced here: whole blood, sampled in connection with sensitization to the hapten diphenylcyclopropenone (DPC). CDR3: CAATGALGSPLHF. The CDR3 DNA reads TGTGCCGCTACAGGGGCCCTCGGATCACCCCTCCACTTT.